Described below is a single T cell receptor beta chain sequence and its context. The antigen remains undetermined. This CDR3 has 13 amino acids. The germline CDR1 and CDR2 sequences are SGHVS and FQNEAQ. Trimming left V 4 bases short and J 4 bases short, with 8 bases between. Unique molecular identifiers were incorporated when the TCRbeta library was constructed. TCRdb reanalysed the PCR reads using MiXCR and keeps one entry per CDR3 protein. The top ten hold around 0.8% of the sample, which has roughly 670,000 distinct CDR3 sequences, roughly 13% seen once. These data belong to a study of T-cell reconstitution after alpha-beta-depleted transplantation in children. Broader study findings: The main origin of T-cell counts and diversity one year after transplant was newly produced T cells. Day-60 TCRbeta diversity that was high in some patients was derived from surviving recipient T cells and thymic progenitors. At around two months after transplant, the alpha-beta T cells were reportedly derived from several hundred expanded clones that came from non-depleted graft cells.

Sequencing was performed on PBMCs, taken before TCRalphabeta/CD19-depleted stem cell transplant. The TCR was taken from a girl aged 2 to 9 with congenital amegakaryocytic thrombocytopenia, due to receive a stem cell transplant. V usage is TRBV7-8 and J usage is TRBJ2-4; TRBD2 is a possible D gene (6 bases). CDR3 nucleotide sequence: TGTGCCAGCAGCTCGGGGGATAAAAACATTCAGTACTTC. Translated, it gives CASSSGDKNIQYF.